This T cell receptor beta chain was identified during a study of shared clonotypes between healthy human individuals. Findings and limits, study-wide: Among the subsets, naive ones generally showed larger estimated richness than memory ones.

Among the donors, all were Caucasian adults who lived in Nashville, Tennessee. As for this clone: Its target is unknown.

V lost 4 bases and J lost 6; bases outside the gene matches: 4. CDR3 length equals 14 residues. Germline V gives CDR1 SNHLY, CDR2 FYNNEI. It was at deep level that the assay was run. Here immunoSEQ multiplex PCR was the method, and the copy in TCRdb shows in-frame clones only, minus some. The sample lists 180,000 or so clones, approximately 95% seen once, with around 0.067% in the top ten. The sequenced sample consisted of naive CD4+ T cells sorted from blood. Subset indicated: CD45RA+ positively selected. V is TRBV2 and J is TRBJ2-1; TRBD2 agrees at 9 bases. The sequence was collected from a woman aged 25 to 45 in good health. CDR3 protein: CASSAAGGTNEQFF. CDR3 DNA sequence: TGTGCCAGCAGTGCAGCGGGAGGTACCAATGAGCAGTTCTTC.